One sample yielded the 8 T cell receptor beta chains listed below, sequenced in a study of molecular identifiers for immune sequencing clone quantification. TCRdb passed the PCR reads through MiXCR, listing each CDR3 protein once. The table lists about half a million distinct CDR3 sequences, about a fifth of them singletons. The sample consisted of naive CD8+ T cells from blood, with Jurkat cell RNA spiked in. The subset here: FACS-sorted CD8+CD4-CCR7+CD45RA+ naive T cells. All receptors derive from a human donor in good health. Some libraries in this study had Jurkat cell RNA spiked in.

This clonotype occurred many times. This sequence joins TRBV9 and TRBJ2-5; 7 nucleotides align to TRBD2. V lost 3 bases, J lost 1 base, and 6 bases stayed unmatched. Germline lookup yields CDR1 SGDLS and CDR2 YYNGEE. The CDR3 extends over 15 amino acids. The CDR3 here is CASSATSAPQETQYF. Written as DNA, the CDR3 is TGTGCCAGCAGCGCAACTAGCGCCCCCCAAGAGACCCAGTACTTC.

This sequence joins TRBV4-1 and TRBJ1-1; 7 bases are shared with TRBD1. The CDR3 covers 14 residues. Looked up from germline, CDR1 is MGHRA and CDR2 is YSYEKL. The V segment lost 4 bases and the J segment 11 bases; nucleotides outside the gene matches: 13. CDR3 nucleotides: TGCGCCAGCAGCCCCTCCGGCGGGGCAGGGGGGGCTTTCTTT. Amino acids: CASSPSGGAGGAFF.

On this clonotype: A read error is possible here, since a much larger clone lies one base away. The chain recombines TRBV4-2 with TRBJ2-1, with TRBD1 matching 7 bases. This CDR3 comprises 17 residues. Germline V gene data show CDR1 as LGHNA and CDR2 as YNFKEQ. Written as DNA, the CDR3 is TGTGCCGGCAGCCAAACCCACCGGGACAGCTCCTACAATGAGCAGTTCTTC. It is translated as CAGSQTHRDSSYNEQFF.

The chain joins TRBV6-2 or TRBV6-3 to TRBJ2-2, with 9 bases lining up with TRBD1. Germline assignment: CDR1 MNHEY and CDR2 SVGEGT. J gave up 6 bases and V 5 bases, and 13 bases lay outside the gene matches. The CDR3 runs 17 residues. The CDR3 DNA is TGTGCCAGCAGTGGACTACGGGACAGGGTCGGCGCCGGGGAGCTGTTTTTT. Translating it yields CASSGLRDRVGAGELFF.

There are a few counts of this clonotype. The chain combines TRBV6-5 with TRBJ2-7, with TRBD1 identical over 9 bases. Trimming cost V 6 bases and J 2 bases; bases outside gene matches: 11. Per the germline V gene, CDR1 is MNHEY and CDR2 is SVGAGI. This CDR3 is built from 16 residues. The CDR3, as DNA: TGTGCCAGCAGAGAAGCCAGGACAGGGGTGGCCTACGAGCAGTACTTC. As protein: CASREARTGVAYEQYF.

A remark on this clonotype: One junction end disagrees with the germline gene, perhaps due to a read error. The chain joins TRBV27 to TRBJ1-3; perhaps TRBD1 as D (6 bases). CDR1 is MNHEY, CDR2 SMNVEV, per germline (reference sequence). The CDR3 contains 16 residues. The CDR3 spells CACSPIQGYSGNTIYF. As DNA, the CDR3 is TGTGCCTGCAGTCCGATACAGGGATACTCTGGAAACACCATATATTTT.

This clonotype was detected many times. The V and J genes are TRBV21-1 and TRBJ2-7; the table's D call of TRBD1 was not tested on the DNA. TRBV21-1 is classified as a pseudogene. The CDR3 length is 13 residues. In DNA form, the CDR3 reads TGTGCCAGCAGACAGGGGGCAAACAACGAGCAGTACTTC. Its translation is CASRQGANNEQYF.

There are many counts of this clonotype. V gene TRBV7-2 combines with J gene TRBJ2-3; D is ambiguous. The V gene's germline CDR1 is SGHTA and CDR2 FQGNSA. The ends were cut back, 5 bases at V and 3 bases at J, with 15 bases in the middle. This CDR3 has 15 residues. CDR3: CASSTWHAVTDTQYF. The CDR3 DNA sequence: TGTGCCAGCAGCACCTGGCACGCTGTTACAGATACGCAGTATTTT.